Below are 21 T cell receptor beta chains sequenced from a single sample in a study of blood T cell repertoires in COVID-19. The table came from immunoSEQ multiplex PCR; TCRdb's copy has only in-frame clones and leaves some out. Of roughly 90,000 clones listed, 75% to 90% are singletons. Sample: peripheral blood. These receptors all stem from a human donor in a cohort sampled during active COVID-19.

In the case of this clone: The DNA is omitted, as the CDR3 cannot be located on it reliably, and the CDR3 follows TCRdb's listing. The chain combines TRBV19 with TRBJ2-3; TRBD1, as called in the table, went unchecked against the DNA. CDR1 is LNHDA, CDR2 SQIVND, per germline (reference sequence). The CDR3 numbers 17 amino acids, ends counted. The chain's CDR3 is CASSFGAGTGGADTQYF.

The CDR3 here is CASALGGDISYEQYF. The CDR3, as DNA: TGTGCTAGTGCCCTGGGAGGGGACATCTCCTACGAGCAGTACTTC. The V and J genes are TRBV12-5 and TRBJ2-7; TRBD2 might be the D (7 bases). The CDR3 runs 15 residues. Germline lookup yields CDR1 LGHNT and CDR2 FRNRAP. The V and J ends lost 7 bases and 0 bases respectively, with 16 bases between them.

V usage is TRBV6-6 and J usage is TRBJ2-6; D is uncertain. Germline V gene data show CDR1 as MNHNY and CDR2 as SVGAGI (reference sequence). V gave up 6 bases and J gave up 1 base, with 10 bases separating them. The CDR3 loop spans 15 amino acids. CDR3 nucleotide sequence: TGTGCCAGCAGCCCCGTTGAGTCTGGGGCCAACGTCCTGACTTTC. It yields the protein CASSPVESGANVLTF.

The genes are TRBV30 and TRBJ2-5; D is possibly TRBD1 (5 bases). Trimming removed 2 bases from V and 4 bases from J, with 14 bases in between. Per the germline V gene, CDR1 is GTSNPN and CDR2 is SVGIG (reference sequence). This CDR3 has 14 residues. The CDR3 loop reads CAWSFGREGETQYF. CDR3 in DNA: TGTGCCTGGAGTTTCGGCAGGGAAGGAGAGACCCAGTACTTC.

This clone occurred a few times. The chain carries TRBV28 and TRBJ2-7, with 7 bases matching TRBD1. V dropped 7 bases and J dropped 4; count of bases not matched to a gene: 13. Germline-derived CDR1 and CDR2 are MDHEN and SYDVKM. The CDR3 consists of 15 residues. The CDR3 protein is CASTSPGQPKYEQYF. CDR3 DNA sequence: TGTGCCAGCACCTCCCCGGGACAGCCGAAATACGAGCAGTACTTC.

The gene calls are TRBV6-5 and TRBJ2-2; 7 bases agree with TRBD2. CDR1 and CDR2 (germline): MNHEY, SVGAGI. The CDR3 contains 15 residues. V shed 10 bases and J 5 bases; nucleotides not matched to a gene: 13. CDR3 nucleotides: TGTGCCACCAGCCGGCTCCTGGGAGGGACCGGGGAGCTGTTTTTT. Translating gives CATSRLLGGTGELFF.

This chain links TRBV28 with TRBJ2-5, with 7 bases fitting TRBD1. V gave up 8 bases and J gave up 4 bases; unmatched junction bases: 7. The germline gives CDR1 MDHEN, CDR2 SYDVKM. The CDR3 spans 13 residues. In DNA, the CDR3 is TGTGCCAGCGGCCCCGGGACAGCAGAGACCCAGTACTTC. This translates into CASGPGTAETQYF.

This chain connects TRBV27 to TRBJ1-1; 9 bases are shared with TRBD1. This CDR3 spans 13 amino acids. The ends lost 6 bases at V and 5 bases at J; junction bases unmatched: 4. Germline loops: CDR1 MNHEY, CDR2 SMNVEV (reference sequence). CDR3 bases: TGTGCCAGCAGGGGACAGGGAAGGACTGAAGCTTTCTTT. This codes for CASRGQGRTEAFF.

The chain recombines TRBV27 with TRBJ1-1, with 9 nucleotides matching TRBD1. The CDR3 sequence is 14 residues long. Germline V CDR1 and CDR2: MNHEY, SMNVEV (reference sequence). V gave up 7 bases and J gave up 1 base; unmatched junction bases: 4. The CDR3, as DNA: TGTGCCAGCAAGCGGGACAGGGCGAACACTGAAGCTTTCTTT. It is translated as CASKRDRANTEAFF.

CDR3 in amino acids: CASSDPTGTYEQYF. In DNA, the CDR3 is TGTGCCAGCAGTGACCCGACAGGGACCTACGAGCAGTACTTC. The chain links TRBV2 to TRBJ2-7; 7 nucleotides match TRBD1. This CDR3 is 14 amino acids long. The J segment lost 2 bases and the V segment lost 3 bases, leaving 4 bases of the junction unmatched. Germline V gives CDR1 SNHLY, CDR2 FYNNEI. Together with reference TRBV2 and TRBJ2-7, the CDR3 gives the full variable domain: EPEVTQTPSHQVTQMGQEVILRCVPISNHLYFYWYRQILGQKVEFLVSFYNNEISEKSEIFDDQFSVERPDGSNFTLKIRSTKLEDSAMYFCASSDPTGTYEQYFGPGTRLTVT.

CDR3 region: CATSDLLAGGGDTQYF. The CDR3 DNA follows: TGTGCCACCAGTGATCTGCTAGCGGGAGGCGGAGATACGCAGTATTTT. This chain uses TRBV24-1 with TRBJ2-3; 11 bases map to TRBD2. J lost 5 bases, V lost 3 bases, and 6 bases had no gene match. This CDR3 spans 16 amino acids. Per germline, CDR1 KGHDR and CDR2 SFDVKD.

This chain uses TRBV12-5 with TRBJ1-1, with D uncertain. The CDR3 contains 17 residues. Between the trimmed V and J ends, which lost 0 bases and 3 bases, there was a span of 17 bases. Germline assignment: CDR1 LGHNT and CDR2 FRNRAP. The CDR3 DNA sequence: TGTGCTAGTGGTTTGGTACACGGCGGGCAAAAGGACACTGAAGCTTTCTTT. Its translation is CASGLVHGGQKDTEAFF.

V and J are TRBV9 and TRBJ2-1; 10 bases align to TRBD2. This CDR3 comprises 15 residues. Germline CDR1 is SGDLS and CDR2 is YYNGEE. Trimming at V came to 2 bases and at J to 6 bases, leaving 5 bases not matched to a gene. The CDR3, as DNA: TGTGCCAGCAGCGTGGGAGCGGGAGGGCCCAATGAGCAGTTCTTC. It codes for CASSVGAGGPNEQFF.

The V gene is TRBV18, the J gene TRBJ2-4, with D maybe TRBD2 (6 bases). This CDR3 spans 13 amino acids. V dropped 3 bases and J dropped 9 bases, with 12 bases sitting between them. From germline, CDR1 is KGHSH and CDR2 LQKENI. CDR3 amino acids: CASSPGGRGIQYF. The CDR3, as DNA: TGTGCCAGCTCACCGGGGGGAAGGGGCATTCAGTACTTC.

The rearrangement links TRBV11-1 to TRBJ1-1; D uncertain. From germline, CDR1 is SGHAT and CDR2 FQDESV (reference sequence). CDR3 length equals 14 residues. The V and J ends lost 5 bases and 1 base respectively, with 11 bases between them. The CDR3 DNA follows: TGTGCCAGCAGCCCCCGGGAGGGGAACACTGAAGCTTTCTTT. This codes for CASSPREGNTEAFF.

The chain is built from TRBV3-1 (or the pseudogene TRBV3-2) and TRBJ2-7; the match to TRBD2 covers 10 bases. V dropped 4 bases and J dropped 5; count of bases not matched to a gene: 8. This CDR3 has 15 amino acids. Germline V gene lookup returns CDR1 LGHDT and CDR2 YNNKEL (reference sequence). The CDR3 region has the DNA TGTGCCAGCAGCCCTCTAGCGGGAGCCTTGCACGAGCAGTACTTC. Translated, it gives CASSPLAGALHEQYF.

This chain joins TRBV11-2 and TRBJ1-4, with D possibly being TRBD1 (5 bases). The CDR3 length is 15 residues. The germline CDR1 and CDR2 sequences are SGHAT and FQNNGV. V gave up 0 bases and J gave up 8 bases, with 13 bases separating them. CDR3 in amino acids: CASSLDAGFEEKLFF. The CDR3 region has the DNA TGTGCCAGCAGCTTAGATGCAGGGTTTGAGGAAAAACTGTTTTTT. Full variable domain (rest looked up from reference TRBV11-2 and TRBJ1-4): EAGVAQSPRYKIIEKRQSVAFWCNPISGHATLYWYQQILGQGPKLLIQFQNNGVVDDSQLPKDRFSAERLKGVDSTLKIQPAKLEDSAVYLCASSLDAGFEEKLFFGSGTQLSVL.

The genes are TRBV28 and TRBJ2-1, with D possibly being TRBD2 (6 bases). Germline-derived CDR1 and CDR2 are MDHEN and SYDVKM. There are 15 residues in the CDR3. Trimming removed 7 bases from V and 4 bases from J, with 17 bases in between. DNA of the CDR3: TGTGCCAGCATCCGAGCGGCGGGACGGTACAATGAGCAGTTCTTC. Encoded protein: CASIRAAGRYNEQFF.

The chain combines TRBV19 with TRBJ2-7; TRBD1 is a possible D gene (5 bases). The CDR3 length is 14 residues. Trimming stripped 6 bases from V and 2 bases from J, with 14 bases between. Germline V gene sequence: CDR1 LNHDA, CDR2 SQIVND (reference sequence). The CDR3 DNA reads as TGTGCCAGTAGCCCACTCCAGGGTACCTACGAGCAGTACTTC. Protein sequence: CASSPLQGTYEQYF.

This clone was counted a single time. The chain has TRBV28 and TRBJ2-1; TRBD1 might be the D (5 bases). V lost 6 bases, J lost 0 bases, and 12 bases lay in between. The germline CDR1 and CDR2 sequences are MDHEN and SYDVKM. The CDR3 sequence is 15 residues long. The CDR3 DNA follows: TGTGCCAGCAGCAGCAGGGTGGGCTCCTACAATGAGCAGTTCTTC. Protein sequence: CASSSRVGSYNEQFF.

Many counts were recorded for this clone. The chain employs TRBV11-2 and TRBJ2-7, with D possibly being TRBD2 (6 bases). From germline, CDR1 is SGHAT and CDR2 FQNNGV. The CDR3 loop spans 15 amino acids. The ends were cut back, 4 bases at V and 0 bases at J, with 13 bases in the middle. CDR3 amino acids: CASSSPNGSSYEQYF. The CDR3 DNA reads TGTGCCAGCAGCTCCCCGAACGGGAGCTCCTACGAGCAGTACTTC.